The T cell receptor (beta chain) described here comes from a study of T-cell memory formation after mild COVID-19. Across the study: TCR clusters mostly belonged to single donors. Findings and limits, study-wide: Of the contracting clones, CD4+ ones lay mainly in CM and EM, and CD8+ ones in EMRA. Memory cells collected pre-infection included some clones that later responded, suggesting cross-reactive memory joined.

Germline V gives CDR1 MNHEY, CDR2 SVGAGI. The CDR3 length is 13 residues. Trimming left V 2 bases short and J 1 base short, with 6 bases between. In its sample, this clonotype was seen a few times. Its antigen is not known. Using constant-segment primers, 5'RACE produced TCR alpha and TCR beta cDNA libraries carrying sample barcodes and UMIs. MiXCR, run by TCRdb on the 5' RACE reads, gives a single entry per CDR3 protein. Here the sample spans about 68,000 distinct CDR3 sequences, approximately 16% being singletons. The TCR sequence derives from an adult woman who had mild COVID-19 (a few samples of this study predate the infection). Cell type and time point are not known. The rearrangement uses TRBV6-5 and TRBJ2-7; D is uncertain. Sequencing was performed on PBMCs or a T cell subset sorted from them (not recorded which). The CDR3 is CASSYASSYEQYF. In nucleotides, the CDR3 is TGTGCCAGCAGTTACGCCTCTTCCTACGAGCAGTACTTC.